This T cell receptor beta chain comes out of a study of cytomegalovirus exposure and HLA in healthy donors. The donors comprised healthy bone marrow donors. This CDR3 contains 13 residues. Germline loops: CDR1 MDHEN, CDR2 SYDVKM. The V and J ends lost 6 bases and 8 bases respectively, with 13 bases between them. Primers included in the PCR were 60 Vbeta and 13 Jbeta primers. Profiling relied on immunoSEQ multiplex PCR, and the TCRdb table lists in-frame clones only, not all of them. The sample shows approximately 140,000 clones, around 78% of them seen only once. Points on this clone: Its antigen is currently unknown.

Study-wide findings and caveats: Reportedly, HLA-A and HLA-B alleles of most subjects were accurately predicted from TCR beta. Roughly even sequencing depth across donors was the assumption behind the presence/absence analyses. According to an earlier analysis, most TCR beta V segments yielded productive rearrangements about 90% or about 30% of the time.

Material for sequencing was PBMCs. This TCR was recovered from a woman aged 40 to 55 in good health and CMV-seropositive. The rearrangement uses TRBV28 and TRBJ1-4; D possibly corresponds to TRBD1 (6 bases). CDR3: CASRDAQGEKLFF. The CDR3 coding sequence is TGTGCCAGCAGGGACGCCCAGGGGGAAAAACTGTTTTTT.